The 15 T cell receptor beta chains below come from one sample, sequenced in a study of post-analysis software for immune sequencing data. Study-wide results and caveats: A handful of TRBV segments appeared more often in patients than in controls, and TRBV5-6, TRBV5-1 and TRBV20-1 were among these.

Presence of unique molecular identifiers characterized the TCR beta cDNA libraries. TCRdb fed the PCR reads into MiXCR, producing one record per CDR3 protein. The sample has a few hundred thousand distinct CDR3 sequences; approximately 39% are singletons. The antigens for these receptors are not known. The material sequenced was blood. Receptors were obtained from a girl aged 2-10 years with multiple sclerosis.

DNA of the CDR3: TGCAGTGCTAGAACTACCTCCTATGGCTACACCTTC. This gives the protein CSARTTSYGYTF. The chain couples TRBV20-1 to TRBJ1-2; D remains ambiguous. CDR1 and CDR2 (germline): DFQATT, SNEGSKA (reference sequence). The CDR3 has 12 amino acids. V was shortened by 2 bases and J by 4 bases, with 8 bases between the two germline ends.

The rearrangement joins TRBV27 to TRBJ2-7; 11 bases are a match to TRBD2. The germline V gene encodes CDR1 MNHEY and CDR2 SMNVEV (reference sequence). CDR3 length: 15 amino acids. V shed 10 bases and J 4 bases; nucleotides not matched to a gene: 12. The CDR3, as DNA: TGTGCCACCCGACTGGCGACTAGCGGGATTTACGAGCAGTACTTC. Translating gives CATRLATSGIYEQYF.

The chain recombines TRBV20-1 with TRBJ1-2; 9 bases map to TRBD1. CDR3 length: 14 amino acids. Germline CDR1 reads DFQATT; CDR2 reads SNEGSKA (reference sequence). J gave up 4 bases and V 3 bases, and 6 bases lay outside the gene matches. The CDR3 protein is CSASPTGGGYGYTF. CDR3 bases: TGCAGTGCTAGTCCCACAGGGGGCGGCTATGGCTACACCTTC.

The chain carries TRBV18 and TRBJ2-6, with 8 positions matching TRBD2. The CDR3 has 16 amino acids. In germline, CDR1 is KGHSH, CDR2 LQKENI. V was clipped by 1 base and J by 3 bases; unmatched bases: 2. The CDR3 here is CASSPRLASGANVLTF. The CDR3 nucleotides read TGTGCCAGCTCACCACGACTAGCGAGTGGGGCCAACGTCCTGACTTTC.

The V call is TRBV20-1, the J call TRBJ1-1, with TRBD1 as a possible D gene (6 bases). With 5 bases removed from V and 5 bases from J, the gap between germline ends came to 24 bases. CDR1 and CDR2 from the germline V gene are DFQATT and SNEGSKA (reference sequence). CDR3 size: 16 residues. CDR3: CSAPYPDSGVGTEAFF. The DNA of the CDR3 is TGCAGTGCTCCTTATCCGGACAGTGGGGTCGGGACTGAAGCTTTCTTT.

This clonotype appeared a few times. The V and J genes are TRBV5-6 and TRBJ1-1; no clear D gene. Germline V lookup: CDR1 SGHDT, CDR2 YYEEEE. V dropped 2 bases and J dropped 1 base, with 9 bases sitting between them. The CDR3 runs to 14 residues. The CDR3 is CASSLRRKNTEAFF. The CDR3 DNA follows: TGTGCCAGCAGCTTAAGGCGGAAGAACACTGAAGCTTTCTTT.

This sequence joins TRBV7-9 and TRBJ1-6; D ambiguous. The CDR3 is 13 amino acids. Germline assignment: CDR1 SEHNR and CDR2 FQNEAQ (reference sequence). Trimming removed 1 base from V and 11 bases from J, with 9 bases in between. CDR3 sequence reads: CASSLGVIPPLHF. The CDR3 nucleotides are TGTGCCAGCAGCTTAGGTGTCATCCCACCCCTCCACTTT.

A word on this clonotype: One end of the junction is discordant with germline, which a read error may explain. J is TRBJ1-2 and V is TRBV20-1, with 9 nucleotides matching TRBD1. CDR1 DFQATT and CDR2 SNEGSKA come from the germline V gene (reference sequence). The CDR3 runs to 13 residues. The DNA of the CDR3 is TGCAGGGCTAGACCCCGGACAGGGGATGGCTACACCTTC. This encodes CRARPRTGDGYTF.

The rearrangement joins TRBV9 to TRBJ1-2; 8 bases agree with TRBD1. Germline trimming cut 0 bases from V and 7 bases from J; bases unmatched to any gene: 11. This CDR3 has 16 amino acids. Germline CDR1 reads SGDLS; CDR2 reads YYNGEE. The CDR3: CASSVVEDRGIGGYTF. In DNA, the CDR3 is TGTGCCAGCAGCGTAGTGGAAGACAGGGGTATTGGTGGCTACACCTTC.

The chain couples TRBV7-2 to TRBJ2-5; TRBD2 aligns across 10 bases. V was clipped by 5 bases and J by 1 base; unmatched bases: 16. Germline assignment: CDR1 SGHTA and CDR2 FQGNSA. CDR3 size: 19 residues. CDR3 loop: CASSMGLAREWGVQETQYF. CDR3 bases: TGTGCCAGCAGCATGGGACTAGCGCGAGAATGGGGCGTCCAAGAGACCCAGTACTTC.

CDR3 sequence reads: CSVLSRRGNTEAFF. CDR3 DNA: TGCAGCGTCTTATCTCGGCGGGGCAACACTGAAGCTTTCTTT. This chain connects TRBV29-1 to TRBJ1-1, with D perhaps matching TRBD1 (5 bases). Between the trimmed V and J ends, which lost 6 bases and 2 bases, there was a span of 16 bases. Germline CDR1 SQVTM, CDR2 ANQGSEA. The CDR3 sequence is 14 residues long.

This clonotype was observed a few times. The genes are TRBV11-2 and TRBJ1-2; TRBD1 might be the D (6 bases). Germline V gives CDR1 SGHAT, CDR2 FQNNGV. This CDR3 is 14 amino acids long. Trimming took 2 bases from V and 7 from J, leaving 14 bases between them. CDR3 region: CASSLTRGAGGYTF. CDR3 nucleotides: TGTGCCAGCAGCTTAACAAGGGGGGCGGGTGGCTACACCTTC. Together with reference TRBV11-2 and TRBJ1-2, the CDR3 gives the full variable domain: EAGVAQSPRYKIIEKRQSVAFWCNPISGHATLYWYQQILGQGPKLLIQFQNNGVVDDSQLPKDRFSAERLKGVDSTLKIQPAKLEDSAVYLCASSLTRGAGGYTFGSGTRLTVV.

The V and J genes are TRBV7-9 and TRBJ2-7; D not certain. This CDR3 has 14 amino acids. V shed 5 bases and J shed 1 base, with 12 bases lying between them. Germline assignment: CDR1 SEHNR and CDR2 FQNEAQ (reference sequence). CDR3 sequence reads: CASSKVGKSYEQYF. CDR3 DNA: TGTGCCAGCAGCAAAGTGGGGAAGTCCTACGAGCAGTACTTC.

V gene TRBV6-6 combines with J gene TRBJ1-2; D is unresolved. Per the germline V gene, CDR1 is MNHNY and CDR2 is SVGAGI (reference sequence). Trimming removed 2 bases from V and 6 bases from J, with 7 bases in between. This CDR3 region has 12 residues. In DNA form, the CDR3 reads TGTGCCAGCAGTTACGAAGGGAATGGCTACACCTTC. Translation: CASSYEGNGYTF.

The CDR3 nucleotides are TGTGCCACCAGCAGAGACTTCGTCTACGAGCAGTACTTC. It translates to CATSRDFVYEQYF. The gene calls are TRBV15 and TRBJ2-7, with unresolved D. Trimming pared 0 bases from V and 3 bases from J, leaving 6 bases between. The length of the CDR3 is 13 residues. The V gene's germline CDR1 is LNHNV and CDR2 YYDKDF (reference sequence).